This record looks at one T cell receptor beta chain sequence and its context. Original methodology: It was from reference gene primer amplification that nucleated cell counts were estimated. Clones were sequenced by immunoSEQ multiplex PCR, and TCRdb holds only the in-frame ones, with some missing. The DNA gave D and trimming, while V, J and clone size come from that table. The profile covers 100,000 to 130,000 clones, with about 91% appearing a single time and under 7% taken by the ten largest. These data belong to a study of blood T cell repertoires in COVID-19. In the study overall: Material from acute and convalescent COVID-19 was sourced from the United States, Italy and Spain. PBMCs, B-cell-depleted T cells, or T cells were the source of the cDNA or gDNA that made up the material.

Germline assignment: CDR1 SGHTA and CDR2 FQGNSA. The CDR3 has 15 residues. Trimming left V 0 bases short and J 0 bases short, with 6 bases between. The receptor's source is a man aged 45-65 years with active or convalescent COVID-19. Specimen: peripheral blood. The V and J genes are TRBV7-2 and TRBJ2-1; no definite D call. Here the CDR3 DNA reads TGTGCCAGCAGCTTAGCCGAGAGCTCCTACAATGAGCAGTTCTTC. Its translation is CASSLAESSYNEQFF.